One and the same sample provided the 29 T cell receptor beta chains below, sequenced in a study of cytotoxic CD8 clonotypes in ibrutinib-treated CLL. Assay used: immunoSEQ multiplex PCR; TCRdb lists only in-frame clones, some missing. Among fewer than 7,500 clones listed, about four fifths were seen once. Here the sequenced sample was PBMCs, taken before ibrutinib treatment. These receptors originate from a human donor with chronic lymphocytic leukemia.

V gene TRBV7-3 combines with J gene TRBJ2-2; D unresolved. The CDR3 loop spans 16 amino acids. Germline V gene sequence: CDR1 SGHTA, CDR2 FQGTGA. Trimming shortened V by 3 bases and J by 4 bases, and 15 bases separated the two germline ends. The CDR3 loop reads CASSFWTAEGTGELFF. CDR3 DNA sequence: TGTGCCAGCAGCTTCTGGACGGCCGAAGGCACCGGGGAGCTGTTTTTT.

V is TRBV6-6 and J is TRBJ2-3; 7 bases are shared with TRBD2. The CDR3 runs to 14 residues. J gave up 0 bases and V 8 bases, and 5 bases lay outside the gene matches. Germline CDR1 MNHNY, CDR2 SVGAGI (reference sequence). The CDR3 region is CASELAESTDTQYF. CDR3 coding DNA: TGTGCCAGCGAGCTAGCGGAAAGCACAGATACGCAGTATTTT.

The J gene is TRBJ2-7, the V gene TRBV2; D not resolved. Germline values: CDR1 SNHLY, CDR2 FYNNEI. The CDR3 is 13 amino acids. Trimming removed 7 bases from V and 3 bases from J, with 13 bases in between. CDR3 coding DNA: TGTGCCAGCAAACAAGGCCCCCTCTACGAGCAGTACTTC. It is translated as CASKQGPLYEQYF. Full variable domain (outside the CDR3, taken from reference TRBV2 and TRBJ2-7): EPEVTQTPSHQVTQMGQEVILRCVPISNHLYFYWYRQILGQKVEFLVSFYNNEISEKSEIFDDQFSVERPDGSNFTLKIRSTKLEDSAMYFCASKQGPLYEQYFGPGTRLTVT.

The gene calls are TRBV29-1 and TRBJ2-3, with D tentatively TRBD2 (6 bases). Germline V gene lookup returns CDR1 SQVTM and CDR2 ANQGSEA. The CDR3 length is 11 residues. V was shortened by 7 bases and J by 6 bases, with 11 bases between the two germline ends. CDR3 residues: CSAGRGDTQYF. The CDR3 bases are TGCAGCGCAGGACGGGGGGATACGCAGTATTTT.

This chain links TRBV4-1 with TRBJ2-1; the D is unclear. With 4 bases removed from V and 5 bases from J, the gap between germline ends came to 9 bases. Germline-derived CDR1 and CDR2 are MGHRA and YSYEKL. This CDR3 spans 13 amino acids. This CDR3 reads CASSPLGHNEQFF. The CDR3 nucleotides read TGCGCCAGCAGCCCCCTCGGCCACAATGAGCAGTTCTTC.

The chain is built from TRBV7-8 and TRBJ2-5; 9 bases align to TRBD1. Looked up from germline, CDR1 is SGHVS and CDR2 is FQNEAQ. Trimming removed 5 bases from V and 4 bases from J; junction bases left unmatched: 8. CDR3 size: 15 residues. DNA of the CDR3: TGTGCCAGCAGCCCACAGGGGGCGACAACAGAGACCCAGTACTTC. This sequence encodes CASSPQGATTETQYF.

In this sample, this clone turned up a few times. V gene TRBV11-3 combines with J gene TRBJ2-7; D perhaps matches TRBD2 (5 bases). Trimming removed 2 bases at V and 6 bases at J, with 11 bases between. Per the germline V gene, CDR1 is SGHNT and CDR2 is YENEEA. CDR3 length: 13 residues. CDR3 nucleotide sequence: TGTGCCAGCAGCTTATTCGGGGAGACCGAGCAGTACTTC. This gives the protein CASSLFGETEQYF.

The J gene is TRBJ1-2, the V gene TRBV30, with D possibly TRBD1 on 5 matching bases. Germline lookup yields CDR1 GTSNPN and CDR2 SVGIG (reference sequence). V lost 8 bases to trimming and J lost 6 bases, with 22 bases between them. CDR3 length equals 14 residues. The CDR3 DNA reads TGTGCCCGGAAACTAAGGGGCGCAGCGGATGGCTACACCTTC. It is translated as CARKLRGAADGYTF.

This clone occurred a few times. The rearrangement uses TRBV15 and TRBJ1-2; 11 positions match TRBD1. The CDR3 is 12 amino acids. J gave up 13 bases and V 0 bases, and 1 base lay outside the gene matches. Germline CDR1 and CDR2: LNHNV and YYDKDF (reference sequence). The CDR3, as DNA: TGTGCCACCAGCAGAGATGGGACAGGGGGCACCTTC. Translated, it gives CATSRDGTGGTF.

This clone was counted once. The V gene is TRBV28, the J gene TRBJ1-5, with D perhaps TRBD1 (5 bases). Trimming removed 7 bases from V and 6 bases from J, with 19 bases in between. In germline, CDR1 is MDHEN, CDR2 SYDVKM. CDR3 length: 15 amino acids. CDR3 region: CASTYGTMGSQPQHF. Here the CDR3 DNA reads TGTGCCAGCACATACGGGACGATGGGCTCTCAGCCCCAGCATTTT.

V and J are TRBV6-4 and TRBJ2-1; 10 bases match TRBD2. J gave up 9 bases and V 0 bases, and 11 bases lay outside the gene matches. There are 17 residues in the CDR3. Germline CDR1 reads MRHNA; CDR2 reads SNTAGT. The CDR3 DNA reads TGTGCCAGCAGTGACTCGTTACTAGCGGGGTGGAGGGGTGAGCAGTTCTTC. It yields the protein CASSDSLLAGWRGEQFF.

The rearrangement uses TRBV7-2 and TRBJ2-7, with TRBD2 matching 14 bases. Germline CDR1 SGHTA, CDR2 FQGNSA. CDR3 length equals 17 residues. V was clipped by 4 bases and J by 0 bases; unmatched bases: 5. This chain's CDR3 is CASSWTSGRLSSYEQYF. CDR3 DNA: TGTGCCAGCAGCTGGACTAGCGGGAGGTTAAGCTCCTACGAGCAGTACTTC.

The genes are TRBV5-1 and TRBJ2-1; D remains ambiguous. The CDR3 runs 14 residues. Germline V gene data show CDR1 as SGHRS and CDR2 as YFSETQ. V dropped 0 bases and J dropped 7 bases, with 11 bases sitting between them. The CDR3 region is CASSLETPVNEQFF. The CDR3 DNA follows: TGCGCCAGCAGCTTGGAGACCCCTGTAAATGAGCAGTTCTTC. The whole variable domain, remainder taken from reference TRBV5-1 and TRBJ2-1, is KAGVTQTPRYLIKTRGQQVTLSCSPISGHRSVSWYQQTPGQGLQFLFEYFSETQRNKGNFPGRFSGRQFSNSRSEMNVSTLELGDSALYLCASSLETPVNEQFFGPGTRLTVL.

A single count supports this clone. The chain joins TRBV27 to TRBJ2-5; D is undetermined. Trimming removed 3 bases from V and 5 bases from J, with 13 bases in between. Germline CDR1 is MNHEY and CDR2 is SMNVEV (reference sequence). This CDR3 is built from 14 residues. This CDR3 reads CASSFLASQETQYF. The DNA of the CDR3 is TGTGCCAGCAGTTTTTTGGCTTCGCAGGAGACCCAGTACTTC.

V usage is TRBV29-1 and J usage is TRBJ1-1; D is perhaps TRBD1 (5 bases). Germline V gene data show CDR1 as SQVTM and CDR2 as ANQGSEA. Deletions cut 0 bases from V and 5 bases from J, with 13 bases between. This CDR3 has 14 amino acids. The DNA of the CDR3 is TGCAGCGTTGAAGATCGGGGGATGGGGACTGAAGCTTTCTTT. Translated, it gives CSVEDRGMGTEAFF.

The chain couples TRBV7-3 to TRBJ2-2; D may be TRBD1 (6 bases). Trimming stripped 5 bases from V and 6 bases from J, with 28 bases between. The germline gives CDR1 SGHTA, CDR2 FQGTGA. This CDR3 has 19 amino acids. The CDR3 here is CASSPPLALAPGAPGELFF. In DNA form, the CDR3 reads TGTGCCAGCAGCCCCCCCCTGGCGCTAGCACCAGGGGCGCCCGGGGAGCTGTTTTTT.

This clone was observed a single time. V is TRBV19 and J is TRBJ2-6; TRBD1 matches at 10 bases. This CDR3 is 17 amino acids long. The trim removed 5 bases at V and 4 bases at J, leaving 8 bases unmatched. CDR1 is LNHDA and CDR2 is SQIVND in the germline V gene (reference sequence). CDR3: CASSSPTGGGGANVLTF. The DNA of the CDR3 is TGTGCCAGTAGTTCCCCGACAGGGGGCGGCGGGGCCAACGTCCTGACTTTC.

V usage is TRBV19 and J usage is TRBJ1-5; D is unclear. Trimming removed 4 bases from V and 0 bases from J, with 10 bases in between. From germline, CDR1 is LNHDA and CDR2 SQIVND (reference sequence). The CDR3 loop spans 15 amino acids. CDR3 sequence: CASSTRDYSNQPQHF. CDR3 sequence (DNA): TGTGCCAGTAGTACGAGGGATTATAGCAATCAGCCCCAGCATTTT.

The chain recombines TRBV7-3 with TRBJ2-1; D not resolved. The CDR3 is 15 amino acids. Trimming removed 3 bases at V and 4 bases at J, with 13 bases between. Germline lookup yields CDR1 SGHTA and CDR2 FQGTGA. CDR3 residues: CASSLDGVGYNEQFF. In nucleotides, the CDR3 is TGTGCCAGCAGCTTGGATGGGGTGGGTTACAATGAGCAGTTCTTC.

The chain links TRBV7-8 to TRBJ1-5, with 10 nucleotides matching TRBD1. Germline CDR1 is SGHVS and CDR2 is FQNEAQ. The CDR3 totals 15 residues. V lost 6 bases, J lost 6 bases, and 8 bases stayed unmatched. The CDR3 loop is CASSPDRGSGQPQHF. CDR3 in DNA: TGTGCCAGCAGTCCGGACAGGGGGTCAGGTCAGCCCCAGCATTTT.

This CDR3 is CASSLEGPGPADHNEQFF. CDR3 bases: TGTGCCAGCAGCTTAGAGGGCCCCGGGCCAGCCGACCACAATGAGCAGTTCTTC. The chain links TRBV11-3 to TRBJ2-1, with D hard to call. The CDR3 covers 18 residues. Per the germline V gene, CDR1 is SGHNT and CDR2 is YENEEA. V lost 0 bases to trimming and J lost 5 bases, with 20 bases between them.

The chain combines TRBV28 with TRBJ1-5, with D perhaps matching TRBD1 (6 bases). The CDR3 totals 15 residues. The V and J ends lost 4 bases and 1 base respectively, with 11 bases between them. Germline V gene data show CDR1 as MDHEN and CDR2 as SYDVKM. The CDR3 bases are TGTGCCAGCAGTTACCAGGGGCGAAGCAATCAGCCCCAGCATTTT. Its translation is CASSYQGRSNQPQHF.

The CDR3 is CASSRGVYGDEQFF. CDR3 nucleotide sequence: TGTGCCAGCAGTCGCGGGGTTTATGGGGATGAGCAGTTCTTC. The J gene is TRBJ2-1, the V gene TRBV27, with a tentative D call TRBD2 (6 bases). The V end was cut by 5 bases, the J end by 8 bases, with 16 bases between. This CDR3 has 14 amino acids. Germline V gene sequence: CDR1 MNHEY, CDR2 SMNVEV (reference sequence).

The CDR3 reads CASSLSGVKDTQYF. The CDR3 DNA follows: TGTGCCAGCAGCTTGTCCGGGGTGAAAGATACGCAGTATTTT. The J gene is TRBJ2-3, the V gene TRBV5-4; a weak D match, TRBD2 (5 bases). The V end lost 1 base, the J end lost 5 bases, and 11 bases lay between the germline ends. Per germline, CDR1 SGHNT and CDR2 YYREEE (reference sequence). The CDR3 consists of 14 residues.

The chain links TRBV5-1 to TRBJ2-1, with D possibly being TRBD2 (6 bases). Germline V lookup: CDR1 SGHRS, CDR2 YFSETQ. Trimming pared 3 bases from V and 6 bases from J, leaving 16 bases between. This CDR3 is built from 15 residues. CDR3 amino acids: CASSSLAPWGNEQFF. In DNA form, the CDR3 reads TGCGCCAGCAGCTCCCTAGCGCCATGGGGCAATGAGCAGTTCTTC.

V is TRBV2 and J is TRBJ1-2; 10 nucleotides agree with TRBD1. The CDR3 spans 15 residues. Trimming cost V 7 bases and J 2 bases; bases outside gene matches: 7. The germline V gene encodes CDR1 SNHLY and CDR2 FYNNEI. CDR3 coding DNA: TGTGCCAGCACCCCTGACAGGGGGCGCAACTATGGCTACACCTTC. Its translation: CASTPDRGRNYGYTF. The entire variable domain, with the rest obtained from reference TRBV2 and TRBJ1-2, is as follows: EPEVTQTPSHQVTQMGQEVILRCVPISNHLYFYWYRQILGQKVEFLVSFYNNEISEKSEIFDDQFSVERPDGSNFTLKIRSTKLEDSAMYFCASTPDRGRNYGYTFGSGTRLTVV.

This clone showed up just a few times. V gene TRBV18 combines with J gene TRBJ1-6; D gene unclear. CDR3 length equals 15 residues. Trimming left V 2 bases short and J 8 bases short, with 13 bases between. Germline CDR1 and CDR2: KGHSH and LQKENI. CDR3: CASSPVGPDYSPLHF. The CDR3 DNA sequence: TGTGCCAGCTCACCAGTGGGTCCCGATTATTCACCCCTCCACTTT.

This clone was detected once. The chain joins TRBV27 to TRBJ2-3; the match to TRBD2 covers 9 bases. The junction had 8 bases not matched to a gene; V was cut back by 8 bases and J by 2 bases. CDR1 MNHEY and CDR2 SMNVEV come from the germline V gene (reference sequence). The CDR3 covers 15 residues. This chain's CDR3 is CASSPGLADTDTQYF. In nucleotides, the CDR3 is TGTGCCAGCTCCCCGGGACTAGCAGACACAGATACGCAGTATTTT.

The chain uses TRBV15 and TRBJ2-5; no definite D call. CDR3 length: 14 residues. V was pared by 0 bases and J by 4 bases, with 9 bases between. Per the germline V gene, CDR1 is LNHNV and CDR2 is YYDKDF (reference sequence). CDR3 coding DNA: TGTGCCACCAGCAGAGAAGTGGGTCCAGAGACCCAGTACTTC. This codes for CATSREVGPETQYF.